These 10 T cell receptor beta chains originate from one sample sequenced in a study of human T cells and chemical hapten exposure. Time point specified: patch test 1, 2 weeks after DPC sensitization. Indicated treatment: therapeutic diphenylcyclopropenone sensitization with weekly scalp DPC. TCRdb redid the calling of the RACE reads with MiXCR, one entry per CDR3 protein. The sample records 150,000 to 200,000 distinct CDR3 sequences, about a fifth being singletons. The source material was whole blood, sampled in connection with sensitization to the hapten diphenylcyclopropenone (DPC). The source of these receptors is a woman aged 45-65 years with alopecia areata. Some clones in this sample may be carry-over from other donors' samples.

This clonotype was seen more than once but under ten times. V and J are TRBV28 and TRBJ1-5; no reliable D call. CDR3 length: 13 amino acids. CDR1 is MDHEN and CDR2 is SYDVKM in the germline V gene. Trimming left V 10 bases short and J 6 bases short, with 16 bases between. DNA for the CDR3: TGTGCCATTGCGGACGGTCTAACTCAGCCCCAGCATTTT. Protein: CAIADGLTQPQHF.

This sequence joins TRBV29-1 and TRBJ2-7, with 8 nucleotides matching TRBD1. Germline V lookup: CDR1 SQVTM, CDR2 ANQGSEA. The CDR3 sequence is 14 residues long. V lost 5 bases and J lost 2; bases outside the gene matches: 8. The CDR3 region has the DNA TGCAGCGTTAGTCGGACAGGGCAACCCTACGAGCAGTACTTC. This encodes CSVSRTGQPYEQYF.

This clonotype was found a few times. The gene calls are TRBV12-5 and TRBJ2-1; TRBD2 agrees at 10 bases. This CDR3 region has 14 residues. The germline V gene encodes CDR1 LGHNT and CDR2 FRNRAP. The trim removed 6 bases at V and 6 bases at J, leaving 5 bases unmatched. CDR3 sequence: CASGLRTSGNEQFF. CDR3 sequence (DNA): TGTGCTAGTGGCCTGAGGACTAGCGGCAATGAGCAGTTCTTC.

This clonotype was seen only a few times. The CDR3 nucleotides are TGTGCCAGCAGTAAGACAGCTAACTATGGCTACACCTTC. As protein: CASSKTANYGYTF. The chain employs TRBV2 and TRBJ1-2; possibly TRBD1 for D (5 bases). The CDR3 runs to 13 residues. Trimming removed 5 bases at V and 0 bases at J, with 7 bases between. The germline V gene has CDR1 SNHLY and CDR2 FYNNEI.

This chain uses TRBV9 with TRBJ2-1; D uncertain. The ends were cut back, 0 bases at V and 2 bases at J, with 9 bases in the middle. CDR1 is SGDLS, CDR2 YYNGEE, per germline. The CDR3 has 15 amino acids. The CDR3 DNA reads TGTGCCAGCAGCGTAGGAGTTCCTACCTACAATGAGCAGTTCTTC. Protein product: CASSVGVPTYNEQFF.

This clonotype occurred a few times. This chain uses TRBV5-1 with TRBJ2-1, with 11 bases that match TRBD1. CDR3 length: 16 residues. Germline loops: CDR1 SGHRS, CDR2 YFSETQ. The J segment lost 7 bases and the V segment lost 4 bases, leaving 10 bases of the junction unmatched. CDR3 nucleotides: TGCGCCAGCAGCCTCCGGACAGGGGGCGTAGTAAATGAGCAGTTCTTC. The encoded protein is CASSLRTGGVVNEQFF.

V usage is TRBV20-1 and J usage is TRBJ2-7, with 8 bases that match TRBD1. The CDR3 extends over 12 amino acids. V dropped 5 bases and J dropped 7; count of bases not matched to a gene: 7. CDR1 is DFQATT and CDR2 is SNEGSKA in the germline V gene (reference sequence). CDR3 sequence reads: CSARQGNKEQYF. CDR3 nucleotide sequence: TGCAGTGCTCGACAGGGGAACAAGGAGCAGTACTTC.

The V call is TRBV20-1, the J call TRBJ1-5; D unresolved. V lost 3 bases, J lost 0 bases, and 12 bases lay in between. The CDR3 spans 15 residues. Germline loops: CDR1 DFQATT, CDR2 SNEGSKA (reference sequence). Here the CDR3 DNA reads TGCAGTGCTAGTTTGGCCGCGTTTAGCAATCAGCCCCAGCATTTT. Protein sequence: CSASLAAFSNQPQHF.

CDR3 residues: CASSYDLTDTQYF. CDR3 in DNA: TGCGCCAGCAGCTACGACCTCACAGATACGCAGTATTTT. The chain has TRBV5-1 and TRBJ2-3; D gene ambiguous. The CDR3 is made up of 13 amino acids. Trimming removed 3 bases from V and 2 bases from J, with 7 bases in between. The germline V gene encodes CDR1 SGHRS and CDR2 YFSETQ.

This clonotype occurred once. The chain recombines TRBV20-1 with TRBJ1-1; D is possibly TRBD1 (5 bases). Trimming took 0 bases from V and 0 from J, leaving 17 bases between them. The CDR3 length is 17 residues. CDR1 and CDR2 from the germline V gene are DFQATT and SNEGSKA (reference sequence). CDR3 in amino acids: CSARDLRIRGMNTEAFF. CDR3 sequence (DNA): TGCAGTGCTAGAGATCTAAGGATTCGGGGCATGAACACTGAAGCTTTCTTT.